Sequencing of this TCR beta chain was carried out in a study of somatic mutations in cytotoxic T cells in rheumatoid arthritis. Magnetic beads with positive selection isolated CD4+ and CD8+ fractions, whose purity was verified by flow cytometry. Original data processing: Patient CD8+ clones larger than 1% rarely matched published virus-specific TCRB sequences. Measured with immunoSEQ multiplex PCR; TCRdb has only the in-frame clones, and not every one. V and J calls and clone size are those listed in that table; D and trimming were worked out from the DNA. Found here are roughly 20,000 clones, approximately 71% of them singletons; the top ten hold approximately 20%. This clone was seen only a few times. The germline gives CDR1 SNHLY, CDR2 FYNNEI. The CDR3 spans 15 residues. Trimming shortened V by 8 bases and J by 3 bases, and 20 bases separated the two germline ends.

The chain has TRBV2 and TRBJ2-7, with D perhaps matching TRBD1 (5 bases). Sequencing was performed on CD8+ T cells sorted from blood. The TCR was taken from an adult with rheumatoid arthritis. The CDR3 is CASRPTWGDIYEQYF. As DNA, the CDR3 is TGTGCCAGCCGACCGACATGGGGCGACATCTACGAGCAGTACTTC.